These 21 T cell receptor beta chains originate from one sample sequenced in a study of OX40 agonist ivuxolimab in advanced cancers. The data were produced by immunoSEQ multiplex PCR, yet TCRdb's version contains in-frame clones alone and is incomplete. The table includes about 30,000 clones, almost 85% detected once. Material: CD4+ or CD8+ T cells sorted from blood, obtained in a trial of the OX40 agonist ivuxolimab. Receptor source: an adult with an advanced solid tumor such as melanoma, head and neck, liver or kidney cancer.

The chain combines TRBV6-4 with TRBJ2-1; TRBD2 agrees at 7 bases. The CDR3 is 16 amino acids. The germline CDR1 and CDR2 sequences are MRHNA and SNTAGT. With 0 bases clipped from V and 0 bases from J, the junction kept 2 bases outside the gene matches. CDR3 in amino acids: CASSDSGGSSYNEQFF. The CDR3 DNA reads as TGTGCCAGCAGTGACTCGGGGGGGAGCTCCTACAATGAGCAGTTCTTC.

This chain connects TRBV7-8 to TRBJ2-3; a possible D gene is TRBD1 (5 bases). This CDR3 is 15 amino acids long. Germline lookup yields CDR1 SGHVS and CDR2 FQNEAQ. Trimming left V 1 base short and J 0 bases short, with 8 bases between. CDR3 protein: CASSLGDSSTDTQYF. The CDR3 nucleotides are TGTGCCAGCAGCTTAGGAGACAGCAGCACAGATACGCAGTATTTT. Variable domain in full (rest from reference TRBV7-8 and TRBJ2-3): GAGVSQSPRYKVAKRGQDVALRCDPISGHVSLFWYQQALGQGPEFLTYFQNEAQLDKSGLPSDRFFAERPEGSVSTLKIQRTQQEDSAVYLCASSLGDSSTDTQYFGPGTRLTVL.

This clone has only one observation. The chain employs TRBV5-4 and TRBJ2-7; D may be TRBD1 or TRBD2 (5 bases each). The CDR3 is made up of 14 amino acids. Trimming stripped 1 base from V and 2 bases from J, with 10 bases between. Germline assignment: CDR1 SGHNT and CDR2 YYREEE (reference sequence). The DNA of the CDR3 is TGTGCCAGCAGCTTGAAACGGGGACCCTACGAGCAGTACTTC. This translates into CASSLKRGPYEQYF.

The chain carries TRBV7-1 and TRBJ2-7, with 7 bases fitting TRBD1. TRBV7-1 carries the ORF label, with uncertain function. The CDR3 contains 14 residues. Germline trimming cut 4 bases from V and 4 bases from J; bases unmatched to any gene: 7. This CDR3 is CASSLGGQAYEQYF. In DNA, the CDR3 is TGTGCCAGCAGCTTAGGTGGACAGGCTTACGAGCAGTACTTC.

The CDR3 DNA is TGTGCCTGGAGTGCGGACGGGTACGAGCAGTACTTC. Translated, it gives CAWSADGYEQYF. The chain links TRBV30 to TRBJ2-7; no clear D. Trimming cost V 1 base and J 4 bases, with 8 bases left between them. This CDR3 comprises 12 residues. Germline V CDR1 and CDR2: GTSNPN, SVGIG (reference sequence).

V is TRBV15 and J is TRBJ1-1, with D uncertain. Germline V gene data show CDR1 as LNHNV and CDR2 as YYDKDF (reference sequence). The CDR3 consists of 12 residues. Deletions cut 1 base from V and 7 bases from J, with 7 bases between. Written as DNA, the CDR3 is TGTGCCACCAGCAGAGCTGGGGATGAAGCTTTCTTT. Its protein is CATSRAGDEAFF.

This clone was found once. This may arise from a read error, as a much more abundant clone is one base away. This chain joins TRBV27 and TRBJ2-7, with 7 bases fitting TRBD1. J gave up 7 bases and V 8 bases, and 11 bases lay outside the gene matches. This CDR3 spans 13 amino acids. CDR1 is MNHEY and CDR2 is SMNVEV in the germline V gene (reference sequence). In DNA, the CDR3 is TGTGCCAGCGGTTCTGGACAGGCTAGAGAGCAGTACTTC. This sequence encodes CASGSGQAREQYF.

The V call is TRBV11-2, the J call TRBJ2-5; 7 bases fit TRBD1. Germline V gene data show CDR1 as SGHAT and CDR2 as FQNNGV. J gave up 0 bases and V 4 bases, and 5 bases lay outside the gene matches. The CDR3 runs 15 residues. The CDR3 protein is CASSSTGWDQETQYF. CDR3 sequence (DNA): TGTGCCAGCAGCTCGACAGGGTGGGACCAAGAGACCCAGTACTTC.

This clone was counted once. This sequence joins TRBV9 and TRBJ2-7; D might be TRBD2 (6 bases). Trimming stripped 4 bases from V and 3 bases from J, with 14 bases between. CDR1 and CDR2 (germline): SGDLS, YYNGEE. The CDR3 is made up of 14 amino acids. DNA of the CDR3: TGTGCCAGCAGCCTCGGGGACTGGGACTACGAGCAGTACTTC. Protein: CASSLGDWDYEQYF. Filled out from reference TRBV9 and TRBJ2-7, the complete variable domain reads DSGVTQTPKHLITATGQRVTLRCSPRSGDLSVYWYQQSLDQGLQFLIQYYNGEERAKGNILERFSAQQFPDLHSELNLSSLELGDSALYFCASSLGDWDYEQYFGPGTRLTVT.

The V call is TRBV27, the J call TRBJ1-6; TRBD1 matches 7 bases. V gave up 1 base and J gave up 5 bases; unmatched junction bases: 5. Germline-derived CDR1 and CDR2 are MNHEY and SMNVEV (reference sequence). The CDR3 contains 16 residues. CDR3 nucleotide sequence: TGTGCCAGCAGTTTATTGCCGGGACAGCATAATTCACCCCTCCACTTT. It yields the protein CASSLLPGQHNSPLHF.

Regarding this clone: The germline gene is not matched at one end of the junction; a read error may be the cause. The chain recombines TRBV7-7 with TRBJ2-2; D ambiguous. Per the germline V gene, CDR1 is SSHAT and CDR2 is FNYEAQ (reference sequence). This CDR3 comprises 14 residues. CDR3 sequence reads: CASSRDQDTGELFF. CDR3 DNA sequence: TGTGCTAGCAGCCGAGATCAAGACACCGGGGAGCTGTTTTTT.

The chain has TRBV9 and TRBJ1-4, with D possibly matching TRBD1 (6 bases). Germline V gene lookup returns CDR1 SGDLS and CDR2 YYNGEE. V gave up 1 base and J gave up 6 bases, with 10 bases separating them. This CDR3 is 14 amino acids long. CDR3 coding DNA: TGTGCCAGCAGCGTAAACAGGGTGGATGAAAAACTGTTTTTT. It yields the protein CASSVNRVDEKLFF. Drawing the rest from reference TRBV9 and TRBJ1-4, the complete variable domain is DSGVTQTPKHLITATGQRVTLRCSPRSGDLSVYWYQQSLDQGLQFLIQYYNGEERAKGNILERFSAQQFPDLHSELNLSSLELGDSALYFCASSVNRVDEKLFFGSGTQLSVL.

This clone showed up just once. The V call is TRBV7-9, the J call TRBJ1-2, with D perhaps matching TRBD1 (5 bases). Per the germline V gene, CDR1 is SEHNR and CDR2 is FQNEAQ (reference sequence). The CDR3 totals 14 residues. The germline V and J ends were trimmed by 3 bases and 2 bases, with 10 bases remaining between them. The CDR3 sequence is CASSFPTVNYGYTF. CDR3 nucleotides: TGTGCCAGCAGCTTCCCGACAGTAAACTATGGCTACACCTTC.

The gene calls are TRBV7-9 and TRBJ2-1, with 7 bases lining up with TRBD2. V shed 7 bases, J shed 4 bases, and the junction held 19 bases outside the gene matches. This CDR3 has 18 amino acids. Germline V gene lookup returns CDR1 SEHNR and CDR2 FQNEAQ (reference sequence). The CDR3 protein is CASIPFGGGPLFYNEQFF. CDR3 sequence (DNA): TGTGCCAGCATCCCGTTTGGGGGAGGGCCCCTTTTTTACAATGAGCAGTTCTTC. The full variable domain, with the rest looked up from reference TRBV7-9 and TRBJ2-1, is DTGVSQNPRHKITKRGQNVTFRCDPISEHNRLYWYRQTLGQGPEFLTYFQNEAQLEKSRLLSDRFSAERPKGSFSTLEIQRTEQGDSAMYLCASIPFGGGPLFYNEQFFGPGTRLTVL.

The V call is TRBV10-2, the J call TRBJ2-7; TRBD1 matches at 9 bases. Germline loops: CDR1 WSHSY, CDR2 SAAADI. The CDR3 has 14 amino acids. The junction had 8 bases not matched to a gene; V was cut back by 7 bases and J by 4 bases. The CDR3 reads CASTGTGGRYEQYF. DNA of the CDR3: TGCGCCAGCACCGGAACAGGGGGCAGGTACGAGCAGTACTTC.

In this sample, this clone turned up once. The chain couples TRBV28 to TRBJ2-2; 7 positions match TRBD2. V lost 5 bases, J lost 0 bases, and 0 bases stayed unmatched. Germline assignment: CDR1 MDHEN and CDR2 SYDVKM. The length of the CDR3 is 14 residues. DNA for the CDR3: TGTGCCAGCAGTCTAGCGGCGAACACCGGGGAGCTGTTTTTT. Protein product: CASSLAANTGELFF.

The rearrangement uses TRBV5-8 and TRBJ2-2; no clear D. This CDR3 spans 15 amino acids. Germline V gives CDR1 SGHTS, CDR2 YDEGEE. V lost 4 bases to trimming and J lost 4 bases, with 14 bases between them. In DNA, the CDR3 is TGTGCCAGCAGCCTAGACCCATACCCCACCGGGGAGCTGTTTTTT. This codes for CASSLDPYPTGELFF. Full variable domain (remainder filled in from reference TRBV5-8 and TRBJ2-2): EAGVTQSPTHLIKTRGQQATLRCSPISGHTSVYWYQQALGLGLQFLLWYDEGEERNRGNFPPRFSGRQFPNYSSELNVNALELEDSALYLCASSLDPYPTGELFFGEGSRLTVL.

The chain links TRBV27 to TRBJ2-7; possibly TRBD1 or TRBD2 for D (5 bases each). CDR1 is MNHEY, CDR2 SMNVEV, per germline (reference sequence). CDR3 size: 15 residues. V was trimmed by 2 bases and J by 7 bases, leaving 18 bases between them. CDR3 DNA: TGTGCCAGCAGTTTAGTTCGGGACCCACCAGGGGAGCAGTACTTC. This gives the protein CASSLVRDPPGEQYF.

The chain has TRBV2 and TRBJ1-5, with D tentatively TRBD1 (5 bases). Trimming stripped 6 bases from V and 2 bases from J, with 8 bases between. The CDR3 has 13 residues. Germline values: CDR1 SNHLY, CDR2 FYNNEI. CDR3: CASSRGGNQPQHF. CDR3 nucleotides: TGTGCCAGCAGCAGAGGGGGCAATCAGCCCCAGCATTTT.

The chain combines TRBV9 with TRBJ1-5; D possibly corresponds to TRBD1 (6 bases). Germline lookup yields CDR1 SGDLS and CDR2 YYNGEE. CDR3 size: 15 residues. V was cut by 0 bases and J by 3 bases, with 10 bases left in between. Here the CDR3 reads CASSVDAGHNQPQHF. The CDR3 DNA follows: TGTGCCAGCAGCGTAGATGCGGGACACAATCAGCCCCAGCATTTT.

This sequence joins TRBV9 and TRBJ2-1, with D possibly being TRBD1 or TRBD2 (6 bases each). Looked up from germline, CDR1 is SGDLS and CDR2 is YYNGEE. V dropped 0 bases and J dropped 0 bases, with 10 bases sitting between them. The CDR3 totals 16 residues. Written as DNA, the CDR3 is TGTGCCAGCAGCGTAGGAGGGGGGACCTCCTACAATGAGCAGTTCTTC. Residues: CASSVGGGTSYNEQFF.